The clone carrying this T cell receptor (beta chain) was picked up one time. A J-beta primer mix and a sample-barcoded 5' primer were used in a second PCR of roughly 6 to 11 cycles. The study obtained at least 3 million CDR3-containing paired-end reads from every sample. TCRdb processed the 5' RACE reads anew with MiXCR; each CDR3 protein has one entry. Of 1.5 million to 2 million distinct CDR3 sequences in the sample, 28% were seen once. The data originate from a study of blood T cells in healthy people across ages. Study context: Using template switching, researchers captured about one barcoded beta molecule for each two T cells.

CDR1 LNHDA and CDR2 SQIVND come from the germline V gene (reference sequence). Deletions cut 5 bases from V and 7 bases from J, with 12 bases between. The CDR3 length is 12 residues. The chain recombines TRBV19 with TRBJ2-7; D unclear. This TCR derives from a woman in her thirties in good health. The material sequenced was blood. The CDR3 coding sequence is TGTGCCAGTAGTGGGCAGCTCGATGAGCAGTACTTC. It encodes CASSGQLDEQYF.